This TCR beta chain was profiled in a study of T cells in Graves' hyperthyroidism and ophthalmopathy. Looking at the study overall: At the time of initial diagnosis and before any treatment, peripheral blood was collected.

The sample holds many counts of this clonotype. Uncontrolled infection, other autoimmune disease, pregnancy or lactation excluded patients. Orbital computed tomography, thyroid ultrasound, serum thyroxine and TRAb, and clinical symptoms together informed the diagnoses. Per germline, CDR1 MDHEN and CDR2 SYDVKM. Trimming took 6 bases from V and 2 from J; bases not matched to a gene: 9. The length of the CDR3 is 15 residues. There were TCR beta CDR3 regions amplified from RNA transcripts. During a first-round RT-PCR of the TCR CDR3, the HTBI primer set was used. TCRdb recomputed calls from the multiplex PCR reads with MiXCR, one row per CDR3 protein. This sample yields 280,000 or so distinct CDR3 sequences, of which about 16% are seen a single time; 30% belongs to the top ten.

This TCR was sampled from a woman aged 45 to 65 with Graves' hyperthyroidism that later progressed to Graves' ophthalmopathy. Sequenced sample: blood. V is TRBV28 and J is TRBJ2-5; 7 bases map to TRBD2. In DNA, the CDR3 is TGTGCCAGCAGCCTCTTGGGGGGGATGCAAGAGACCCAGTACTTC. Translating it yields CASSLLGGMQETQYF.